These T cell receptor beta chains were read from a single sample in a study of blood T cell repertoires in COVID-19. Data came from immunoSEQ multiplex PCR; TCRdb stores just in-frame clones and leaves some out. The sample includes about 68,000 clones, approximately 85% of them seen just once. The material sequenced was peripheral blood. Receptor source: a man between 50 and 59 years old with acute or convalescent COVID-19. Each CDR3 is given without its conserved first and last residue.

CDR3aa	v_gene	j_gene
ASSGDRGPSRRDGYT	TRBV5-4	TRBJ1-2
SASRSGGVNEQF	TRBV20-1	TRBJ2-1
AISDLSGGSTDTQY	TRBV10-3	TRBJ2-3
ASSPGTSLGGELF	TRBV9	TRBJ2-2
ASGQGQSYGYT	TRBV12-5	TRBJ1-2
ASLGRDTQETQY	TRBV2	TRBJ2-5
ASSPRPGDSYNEQF	TRBV7-3	TRBJ2-1
ASSSNRGGRTEAF	TRBV7-9	TRBJ1-1
ASSWGQGVGDTQY	TRBV7-9	TRBJ2-3
ASSSIRTLNSPLH	TRBV28	TRBJ1-6
ASSFPGTASPEAF	TRBV5-4	TRBJ1-1
ASSQEGGGAADTQY	TRBV4-1	TRBJ2-3
ASSQAATTYEQY	TRBV3-1/TRBV3-2	TRBJ2-7
ASSSLNAQGRYGYT	TRBV6-6	TRBJ1-2
ASSLTGVRGYT	TRBV11-2	TRBJ1-2
ASSKLEGRDQPQH	TRBV11-2	TRBJ1-5
AWSTTLAGLSTDTQY	TRBV30	TRBJ2-3
ASSYSGDADTQY	TRBV5-1	TRBJ2-3
ASSFGTGETSYEQY	TRBV7-9	TRBJ2-7
SVVDIADTQY	TRBV29-1	TRBJ2-3
SVGGGGRYGYT	TRBV29-1	TRBJ1-2
ASSYGTGWNEQF	TRBV6-5	TRBJ2-1
ASSQDLRQGHGYT	TRBV14	TRBJ1-2
ASSEGTSGGPQY	TRBV2	TRBJ2-3
ASSPHQGGGYEQY	TRBV9	TRBJ2-7
ASSYIRLAVTGELF	TRBV11-2	TRBJ2-2
ASSLTSEAF	TRBV11-2	TRBJ1-1
ATSRVLAGGADTQY	TRBV15	TRBJ2-3
ASSLLVGDEQF	TRBV28	TRBJ2-1
ASSEWGGLAGHQETQY	TRBV25-1	TRBJ2-5
ASSPWEADAPYGYT	TRBV11-2	TRBJ1-2
SVEWDSANTGELF	TRBV29-1	TRBJ2-2
ASSFGGRGNQPQH	TRBV7-4	TRBJ1-5
AISETGGGGNITEAF	TRBV10-3	TRBJ1-1